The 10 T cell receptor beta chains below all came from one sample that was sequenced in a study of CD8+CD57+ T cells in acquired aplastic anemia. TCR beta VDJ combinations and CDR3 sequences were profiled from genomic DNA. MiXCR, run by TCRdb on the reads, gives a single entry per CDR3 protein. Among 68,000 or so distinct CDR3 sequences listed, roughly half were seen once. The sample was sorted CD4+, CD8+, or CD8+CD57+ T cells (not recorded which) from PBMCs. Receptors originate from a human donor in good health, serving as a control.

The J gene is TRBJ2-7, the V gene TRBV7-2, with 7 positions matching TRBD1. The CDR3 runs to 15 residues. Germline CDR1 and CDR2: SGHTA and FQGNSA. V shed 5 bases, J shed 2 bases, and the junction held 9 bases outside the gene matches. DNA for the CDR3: TGTGCCAGCAGCCTTTCCGGGACAGAGACCTACGAGCAGTACTTC. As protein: CASSLSGTETYEQYF.

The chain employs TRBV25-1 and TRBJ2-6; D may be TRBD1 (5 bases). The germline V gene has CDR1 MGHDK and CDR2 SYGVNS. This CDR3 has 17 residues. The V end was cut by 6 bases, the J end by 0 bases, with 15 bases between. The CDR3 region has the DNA TGTGCCAGCAGCTTAAGGGGTGCTGGCTCTGGGGCCAACGTCCTGACTTTC. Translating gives CASSLRGAGSGANVLTF.

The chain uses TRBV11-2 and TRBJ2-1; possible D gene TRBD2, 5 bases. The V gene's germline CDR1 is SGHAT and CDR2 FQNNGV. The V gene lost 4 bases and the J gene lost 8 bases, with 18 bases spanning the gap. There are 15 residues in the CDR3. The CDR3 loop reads CASSSQRGLAYEQFF. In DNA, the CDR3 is TGTGCCAGCAGCTCCCAGAGAGGGCTAGCCTATGAGCAGTTCTTC. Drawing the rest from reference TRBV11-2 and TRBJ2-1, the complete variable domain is EAGVAQSPRYKIIEKRQSVAFWCNPISGHATLYWYQQILGQGPKLLIQFQNNGVVDDSQLPKDRFSAERLKGVDSTLKIQPAKLEDSAVYLCASSSQRGLAYEQFFGPGTRLTVL.

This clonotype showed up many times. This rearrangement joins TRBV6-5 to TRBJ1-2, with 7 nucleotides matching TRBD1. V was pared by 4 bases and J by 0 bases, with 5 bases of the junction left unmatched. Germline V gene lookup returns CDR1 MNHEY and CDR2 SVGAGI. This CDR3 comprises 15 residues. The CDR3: CASSWGQHSNYGYTF. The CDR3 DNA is TGTGCCAGCAGTTGGGGACAGCACTCTAACTATGGCTACACCTTC.

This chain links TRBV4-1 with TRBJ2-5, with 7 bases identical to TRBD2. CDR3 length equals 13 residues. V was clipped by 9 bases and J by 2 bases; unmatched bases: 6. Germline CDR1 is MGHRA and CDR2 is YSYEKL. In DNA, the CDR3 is TGCGCCAGTTCACGGGGGGTGCAAGAGACCCAGTACTTC. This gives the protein CASSRGVQETQYF.

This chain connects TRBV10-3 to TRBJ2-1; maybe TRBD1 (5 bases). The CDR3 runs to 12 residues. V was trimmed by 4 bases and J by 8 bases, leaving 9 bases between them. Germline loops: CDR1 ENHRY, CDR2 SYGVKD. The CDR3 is CAISGEGDEQFF. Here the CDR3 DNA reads TGTGCCATCAGTGGGGAAGGGGATGAGCAGTTCTTC.

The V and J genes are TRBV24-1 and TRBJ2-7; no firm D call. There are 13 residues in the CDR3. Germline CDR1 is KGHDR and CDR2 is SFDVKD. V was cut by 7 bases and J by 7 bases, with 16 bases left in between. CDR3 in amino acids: CATSPSGRGEQYF. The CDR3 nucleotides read TGTGCCACCAGCCCATCCGGACGAGGTGAGCAGTACTTC.

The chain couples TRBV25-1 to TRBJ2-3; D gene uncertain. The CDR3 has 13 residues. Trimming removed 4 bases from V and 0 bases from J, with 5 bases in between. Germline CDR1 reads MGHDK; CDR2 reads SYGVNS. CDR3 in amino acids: CASSVTSTDTQYF. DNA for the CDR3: TGTGCCAGCAGTGTGACTAGCACAGATACGCAGTATTTT.

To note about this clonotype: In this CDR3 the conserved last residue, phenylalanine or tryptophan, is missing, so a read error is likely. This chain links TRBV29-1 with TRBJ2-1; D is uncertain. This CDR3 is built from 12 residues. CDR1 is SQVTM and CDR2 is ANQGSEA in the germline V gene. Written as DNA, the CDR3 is TGCAGCGCTGAGGTAGCATACAGTGAGCAGTTCCTC. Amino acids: CSAEVAYSEQFL.

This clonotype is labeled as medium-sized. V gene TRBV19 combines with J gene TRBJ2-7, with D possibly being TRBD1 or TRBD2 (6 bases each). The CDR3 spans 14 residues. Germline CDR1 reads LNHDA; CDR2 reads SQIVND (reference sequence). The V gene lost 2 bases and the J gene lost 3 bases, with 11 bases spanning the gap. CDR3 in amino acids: CASSISGGGYEQYF. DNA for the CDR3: TGTGCCAGTAGTATAAGCGGAGGGGGCTACGAGCAGTACTTC. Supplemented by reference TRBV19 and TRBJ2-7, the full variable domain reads DGGITQSPKYLFRKEGQNVTLSCEQNLNHDAMYWYRQDPGQGLRLIYYSQIVNDFQKGDIAEGYSVSREKKESFPLTVTSAQKNPTAFYLCASSISGGGYEQYFGPGTRLTVT.